This T cell receptor (beta chain) was documented in a study of T cells after yellow fever vaccination. Overall study results and limits: Post-booster samples contained most primary-vaccination clones (approximately 95% CD4, around 89% CD8). Weaker, the secondary response peaked sooner, at day 5 versus 15.

This clonotype occurred many times. Its antigen is unknown. The 5'RACE template-switching step produced TCR cDNA and added a universal primer site and UMIs. Each CDR3 protein gets one entry after TCRdb re-called the 5' RACE reads with MiXCR. The sample has approximately 150,000 distinct CDR3 sequences, approximately 7.7% seen once. Germline CDR1 and CDR2: SGHTA and FQGNSA. The CDR3 has 13 amino acids. V lost 3 bases, J lost 5 bases, and 11 bases lay in between. The source is a man aged 30-40 years who received the YFV17D yellow fever vaccine. This rearrangement joins TRBV7-2 to TRBJ2-7, with D hard to call. Here the sequenced sample was CD4+ T cells sorted from PBMCs, taken 5 days after the yellow fever booster vaccination. The CDR3 DNA sequence: TGTGCCAGCAGCTTGGAAGGGATGGACGAGCAGTACTTC. Its translation: CASSLEGMDEQYF.